The 9 T cell receptor beta chains below come from one sample, sequenced in a study of T cells in Graves' hyperthyroidism and ophthalmopathy. Amplified regions were TCR beta CDR3 sequences from RNA transcripts. A set of HTBI primers served as the primers for a first-round RT-PCR of the TCR CDR3. TCRdb itself ran the multiplex PCR reads through MiXCR, one entry per CDR3 protein. This sample has about 550,000 distinct CDR3 sequences, with less than 25% found just once. Sequencing used blood. The receptors come from a young man with Graves' hyperthyroidism.

At least ten counts were recorded for this clonotype. The chain uses TRBV29-1 and TRBJ2-5, with D possibly being TRBD1 (5 bases). Germline CDR1 SQVTM, CDR2 ANQGSEA. Trimming stripped 0 bases from V and 0 bases from J, with 17 bases between. The CDR3 runs to 17 residues. CDR3 DNA: TGCAGCGTTGAAGATTGGATGATAACAGGATACCAAGAGACCCAGTACTTC. Protein sequence: CSVEDWMITGYQETQYF.

In this sample, this clonotype turned up a few times. J is TRBJ2-7 and V is TRBV27, with TRBD2 as a possible D gene (6 bases). Germline V gives CDR1 MNHEY, CDR2 SMNVEV (reference sequence). The V gene lost 5 bases and the J gene lost 5 bases, with 19 bases spanning the gap. The CDR3 sequence is 15 residues long. The CDR3 sequence: CASSGRGGGGNEQYF. CDR3 in DNA: TGTGCCAGCAGTGGCCGGGGTGGAGGCGGGAACGAGCAGTACTTC.

As to this clonotype: It may be a read error: a sequence one base away is much more abundant. V and J are TRBV28 and TRBJ2-5; possibly TRBD2 for D (6 bases). Germline V gene lookup returns CDR1 MDHEN and CDR2 SYDVKM. The CDR3 has 13 amino acids. The CDR3 is CAGQGGSQETKYF. For the CDR3, the DNA is TGTGCCGGCCAGGGAGGAAGCCAAGAGACCAAGTACTTC. Full variable domain (missing parts from reference TRBV28 and TRBJ2-5): DVKVTQSSRYLVKRTGEKVFLECVQDMDHENMFWYRQDPGLGLRLIYFSYDVKMKEKGDIPEGYSVSREKKERFSLILESASTNQTSMYLCAGQGGSQETKYFGPGTRLLVL.

The genes are TRBV2 and TRBJ2-5; D perhaps matches TRBD2 (6 bases). V was pared by 11 bases and J by 10 bases, with 20 bases between. Germline loops: CDR1 SNHLY, CDR2 FYNNEI. The CDR3 runs to 12 residues. CDR3: CASGEDLGDQYF. In DNA form, the CDR3 reads TGTGCCTCCGGGGAGGACCTAGGGGACCAGTACTTC.

The V and J genes are TRBV12-3 or TRBV12-4 and TRBJ2-7; possibly TRBD1 for D (5 bases). The CDR3 is made up of 15 amino acids. Deletions cut 6 bases from V and 7 bases from J, with 22 bases between. The CDR3 is CASSSTMGLRMEQYF. The CDR3, as DNA: TGTGCCAGCAGCTCCACTATGGGGCTACGGATGGAGCAGTACTTC.

This clonotype was counted between two and nine times. This may be a read error, as it is one base from a much larger clone. The chain couples TRBV28 to TRBJ2-4; TRBD1 matches at 9 bases. Germline lookup yields CDR1 MDHEN and CDR2 SYDVKM. This CDR3 region has 18 residues. CDR3 DNA sequence: TGTGCCAGCAGAAGACCTGGGACAGGGAAAGTAGCCAAAAACATTAAGTACTTC. This encodes CASRRPGTGKVAKNIKYF.

This clonotype was seen repeatedly, ten times or more. Being one base from a much bigger clone, this may be a read error. Without the conserved terminal phenylalanine or tryptophan, this CDR3 likely stems from a read error. This sequence joins TRBV6-2 or TRBV6-3 and TRBJ1-1, with D possibly matching TRBD1 (6 bases). The length of the CDR3 is 14 residues. Germline V gene lookup returns CDR1 MNHEY and CDR2 SVGEGT. The V end lost 2 bases, the J end lost 4 bases, and 11 bases lay between the germline ends. The CDR3 DNA reads TGTGCCAGCAGTTACGGACTGGGGGCCACTGAAGCTTTCCTT. Protein: CASSYGLGATEAFL.

In this sample, this clonotype turned up many times. The chain uses TRBV7-2 and TRBJ2-7, with 7 bases lining up with TRBD2. Germline CDR1 is SGHTA and CDR2 is FQGNSA. This CDR3 contains 14 residues. With 5 bases clipped from V and 0 bases from J, the junction kept 4 bases outside the gene matches. Here the CDR3 reads CASSLWTSSYEQYF. The CDR3 coding sequence is TGTGCCAGCAGCCTCTGGACTAGCTCCTACGAGCAGTACTTC.

This clonotype appeared many times. The J gene is TRBJ1-5, the V gene TRBV24-1, with D hard to call. Trimming removed 11 bases at V and 4 bases at J, with 8 bases between. CDR3 size: 11 residues. Germline loops: CDR1 KGHDR, CDR2 SFDVKD. CDR3 nucleotide sequence: TGTGCCAAGACACGAAATCAGCCCCAGCATTTT. It yields the protein CAKTRNQPQHF.